This passage covers 29 T cell receptor beta chains from one sample sequenced in a study of neurological immune-mediated disorders. TCRdb recomputed calls from the 5' RACE reads with MiXCR, one row per CDR3 protein. The sample lists approximately 90,000 distinct CDR3 sequences, around 3.3% occurring once. Source material: PBMCs. These receptors came from a woman younger than 30 with multiple sclerosis.

This clonotype was seen repeatedly, ten times or more. The rearrangement uses TRBV20-1 and TRBJ2-2, with D possibly being TRBD2 (6 bases). Trimming took off 6 bases at V and 7 bases at J, with 15 bases between the two ends. The CDR3 has 13 residues. Per germline, CDR1 DFQATT and CDR2 SNEGSKA (reference sequence). The CDR3 region is CSAPTRRDGELFF. In nucleotides, the CDR3 is TGCAGTGCCCCGACCCGGAGGGACGGGGAGCTGTTTTTT.

This clonotype was found many times. This chain links TRBV10-3 with TRBJ1-5, with D unresolved. V shed 3 bases and J shed 4 bases, with 7 bases lying between them. The V gene's germline CDR1 is ENHRY and CDR2 SYGVKD. This CDR3 has 13 amino acids. Here the CDR3 reads CAISDGENQPQHF. Here the CDR3 DNA reads TGTGCCATCAGTGACGGGGAAAATCAGCCCCAGCATTTT.

This clonotype was found many times. V and J are TRBV20-1 and TRBJ2-5; no definite D call. Looked up from germline, CDR1 is DFQATT and CDR2 is SNEGSKA (reference sequence). V lost 5 bases and J 1 base, leaving 11 bases between the germline ends. There are 13 residues in the CDR3. The CDR3 sequence: CSAYSTVQETQYF. The CDR3 DNA reads TGCAGTGCTTACTCCACAGTCCAAGAGACCCAGTACTTC.

This clonotype came up once. Here the CDR3 reads CSARVATGDTEAFF. The CDR3 bases are TGCAGTGCTAGAGTGGCGACAGGGGACACTGAAGCTTTCTTT. The J gene is TRBJ1-1, the V gene TRBV20-1, with 8 bases that match TRBD1. The V gene end was trimmed by 1 base and the J gene end by 3 bases; junction bases not matched to a gene: 4. Germline-derived CDR1 and CDR2 are DFQATT and SNEGSKA (reference sequence). The CDR3 spans 14 residues.

This clonotype was found many times. The chain carries TRBV6-5 and TRBJ1-6; weak D call: TRBD1 (5 bases). The V gene's germline CDR1 is MNHEY and CDR2 SVGAGI. This CDR3 has 15 amino acids. Trimming pared 0 bases from V and 7 bases from J, leaving 10 bases between. The CDR3 loop reads CASSYSGRANSPLHF. Here the CDR3 DNA reads TGTGCCAGCAGTTACTCGGGCAGGGCCAATTCACCCCTCCACTTT.

At least ten counts were recorded for this clonotype. The V call is TRBV12-3 or TRBV12-4, the J call TRBJ2-1; the match to TRBD2 covers 15 bases. CDR3 size: 16 residues. With V trimmed by 7 bases and J by 9 bases, 10 bases remained unmatched. DNA for the CDR3: TGTGCCAGCACCTCGGGACTAGCGGGGGGCGCGGGTGAGCAGTTCTTC. As protein: CASTSGLAGGAGEQFF.

This clonotype was observed many times. The gene calls are TRBV20-1 and TRBJ2-7; D perhaps matches TRBD1 (6 bases). The germline V gene encodes CDR1 DFQATT and CDR2 SNEGSKA (reference sequence). V lost 4 bases to trimming and J lost 1 base, with 14 bases between them. The CDR3 is 14 amino acids. DNA of the CDR3: TGCAGTGCTACCTTGGGGGCTGGGTCCTACGAGCAGTACTTC. Translating gives CSATLGAGSYEQYF.

This clonotype was recorded many times. V and J are TRBV5-1 and TRBJ2-7, with no clear D. The length of the CDR3 is 13 residues. Per the germline V gene, CDR1 is SGHRS and CDR2 is YFSETQ. V was cut by 1 base and J by 6 bases, with 11 bases left in between. Here the CDR3 DNA reads TGCGCCAGCAGCTTGAGTCTGGTAGCCGAGCAGTACTTC. Translated: CASSLSLVAEQYF. Together with reference TRBV5-1 and TRBJ2-7, the CDR3 gives the full variable domain: KAGVTQTPRYLIKTRGQQVTLSCSPISGHRSVSWYQQTPGQGLQFLFEYFSETQRNKGNFPGRFSGRQFSNSRSEMNVSTLELGDSALYLCASSLSLVAEQYFGPGTRLTVT.

The table lists this clonotype with many counts. V usage is TRBV27 and J usage is TRBJ1-1; D is unresolved. The CDR3 is 14 residues long. Germline CDR1 and CDR2: MNHEY and SMNVEV (reference sequence). Trimming took off 2 bases at V and 0 bases at J, with 7 bases between the two ends. CDR3 sequence reads: CASSLGHLNTEAFF. Here the CDR3 DNA reads TGTGCCAGCAGTTTAGGGCACCTGAACACTGAAGCTTTCTTT.

This clonotype was seen repeatedly, ten times or more. This chain connects TRBV15 to TRBJ2-2, with TRBD1 matching over 9 bases. Germline-derived CDR1 and CDR2 are LNHNV and YYDKDF (reference sequence). The CDR3 extends over 17 amino acids. The junction had 9 bases not matched to a gene; V was cut back by 0 bases and J by 7 bases. CDR3 coding DNA: TGTGCCACCAGCAGAGATAGCGGACAGGGGTCTGTCGGGGAGCTGTTTTTT. Its protein product is CATSRDSGQGSVGELFF.

This clonotype appeared many times. The V gene is TRBV12-3 or TRBV12-4, the J gene TRBJ1-1; perhaps TRBD1 as D (5 bases). There are 13 residues in the CDR3. V gave up 3 bases and J gave up 5 bases, with 10 bases separating them. In DNA, the CDR3 is TGTGCCAGCAGTTTGCGGGGGGTGACTGAAGCTTTCTTT. Protein: CASSLRGVTEAFF.

This clonotype was recorded many times. CDR3 DNA sequence: TGTGCCAGCAGTTACTCGAGTGGCGGTGGGATGAACACTGAAGCTTTCTTT. This codes for CASSYSSGGGMNTEAFF. The chain is built from TRBV6-5 and TRBJ1-1; D gene unclear. Germline lookup yields CDR1 MNHEY and CDR2 SVGAGI. The length of the CDR3 is 17 residues. V dropped 0 bases and J dropped 0 bases, with 14 bases sitting between them.

This clonotype was seen many times. The CDR3 sequence: CASSDYESYEQYF. DNA of the CDR3: TGTGCCAGCAGTGACTATGAGTCCTACGAGCAGTACTTC. J is TRBJ2-7 and V is TRBV6-5; a possible D gene is TRBD2 (5 bases). The CDR3 extends over 13 amino acids. Germline CDR1 MNHEY, CDR2 SVGAGI. The V and J ends lost 5 bases and 1 base respectively, with 9 bases between them.

The chain uses TRBV5-5 and TRBJ2-2; no reliable D call. The V gene's germline CDR1 is SGHKS and CDR2 YYEKEE (reference sequence). The CDR3 covers 13 residues. Trimming removed 0 bases from V and 7 bases from J, with 7 bases in between. CDR3 sequence reads: CASSLEWGGELFF. CDR3 in DNA: TGTGCCAGCAGCTTGGAATGGGGCGGGGAGCTGTTTTTT.

This clonotype was seen many times. The chain employs TRBV28 and TRBJ1-2; 7 bases are shared with TRBD1. The CDR3 sequence is 16 residues long. With V trimmed by 1 base and J by 7 bases, 12 bases remained unmatched. Germline V CDR1 and CDR2: MDHEN, SYDVKM. CDR3: CASSLSLGQVLSGYTF. The CDR3, as DNA: TGTGCCAGCAGTTTATCCCTCGGACAGGTCCTTAGTGGCTACACCTTC.

This clonotype was seen ten or more times. The rearrangement uses TRBV27 and TRBJ1-6; 7 bases are a match to TRBD1. The V gene end was trimmed by 3 bases and the J gene end by 10 bases; junction bases not matched to a gene: 3. The germline V gene encodes CDR1 MNHEY and CDR2 SMNVEV (reference sequence). The CDR3 is 13 residues long. The CDR3 DNA sequence: TGTGCCAGCAGTTTCGGGACAGACTCACCCCTCCACTTT. It codes for CASSFGTDSPLHF.

In its sample, this clonotype was seen a few times. A much larger clonotype is one base distant, so this may be a read error. V is TRBV4-2 and J is TRBJ2-4; D gene uncertain. The CDR3 totals 16 residues. CDR1 and CDR2 from the germline V gene are LGHNA and YNFKEQ. The CDR3 region is CASSQETSRAKKIQYF. CDR3 bases: TGTGCCAGCAGCCAAGAGACGAGTAGAGCCAAAAAAATTCAGTACTTC.

This clonotype was detected ten times or more. The junction shows a germline mismatch at one end, possibly a read error. V is TRBV5-1 and J is TRBJ2-3, with 9 bases identical to TRBD2. The CDR3 totals 15 residues. Germline V gene lookup returns CDR1 SGHRS and CDR2 YFSETQ. The CDR3 DNA follows: TGCGCCAGCAGTTTGGGGACTAGCAACCCAGATACGCAGTATTTT. Amino acid sequence: CASSLGTSNPDTQYF.

This clonotype was detected a few times. V gene TRBV6-5 combines with J gene TRBJ2-3; TRBD2 agrees at 10 bases. V dropped 3 bases and J dropped 3; count of bases not matched to a gene: 6. CDR1 and CDR2 (germline): MNHEY, SVGAGI. The CDR3 totals 16 residues. The CDR3 here is CASSYDPGLATDTQYF. CDR3 DNA: TGTGCCAGCAGTTATGACCCGGGACTAGCGACAGATACGCAGTATTTT.

At least ten counts were recorded for this clonotype. The V and J genes are TRBV12-3 or TRBV12-4 and TRBJ2-3, with a weak D call TRBD2 (6 bases). This CDR3 region has 15 residues. V shed 1 base and J shed 0 bases, with 8 bases lying between them. CDR3: CASSLETRSTDTQYF. The CDR3 nucleotides are TGTGCCAGCAGTTTAGAGACTAGGAGCACAGATACGCAGTATTTT.

This clonotype was observed at least ten times. The chain recombines TRBV11-2 with TRBJ2-1; D unresolved. The V and J ends lost 4 bases and 4 bases respectively, with 8 bases between them. The CDR3 length is 13 residues. The germline V gene encodes CDR1 SGHAT and CDR2 FQNNGV. Here the CDR3 reads CASSSDLYNEQFF. The CDR3, as DNA: TGTGCCAGCAGCTCAGATCTATACAATGAGCAGTTCTTC. Filled out from reference TRBV11-2 and TRBJ2-1, the complete variable domain reads EAGVAQSPRYKIIEKRQSVAFWCNPISGHATLYWYQQILGQGPKLLIQFQNNGVVDDSQLPKDRFSAERLKGVDSTLKIQPAKLEDSAVYLCASSSDLYNEQFFGPGTRLTVL.

For this clonotype: Since the CDR3 does not end with the conserved phenylalanine or tryptophan, this likely comes from a read error. The V call is TRBV20-1, the J call TRBJ2-5; TRBD2 is a possible D gene (5 bases). Trimming took off 0 bases at V and 2 bases at J, with 10 bases between the two ends. The germline CDR1 and CDR2 sequences are DFQATT and SNEGSKA (reference sequence). This CDR3 is built from 14 residues. In DNA form, the CDR3 reads TGCAGTGCTAGAGAAGGAGCGGCACAAGAGACCCAGTACAAC. Protein product: CSAREGAAQETQYN.

This clonotype was recorded at least ten times. V usage is TRBV19 and J usage is TRBJ1-1, with no clear D. CDR1 and CDR2 from the germline V gene are LNHDA and SQIVND (reference sequence). The CDR3 has 15 residues. The V gene lost 5 bases and the J gene lost 1 base, with 14 bases spanning the gap. CDR3 residues: CASSHQDRWNTEAFF. The CDR3 nucleotides are TGTGCCAGTAGTCACCAGGACCGGTGGAACACTGAAGCTTTCTTT.

This clonotype was seen at least ten times. V gene TRBV9 combines with J gene TRBJ2-2; unclear D gene. The germline V and J ends were trimmed by 0 bases and 5 bases, with 11 bases remaining between them. Germline-derived CDR1 and CDR2 are SGDLS and YYNGEE. The CDR3 totals 15 residues. CDR3 sequence: CASSVDWGETGELFF. CDR3 bases: TGTGCCAGCAGCGTAGACTGGGGTGAAACCGGGGAGCTGTTTTTT.

This clonotype was counted many times. The V gene is TRBV5-1, the J gene TRBJ1-4; D call uncertain. V was pared by 0 bases and J by 8 bases, with 14 bases between. CDR3 length: 15 residues. Germline loops: CDR1 SGHRS, CDR2 YFSETQ. For the CDR3, the DNA is TGCGCCAGCAGCTTGGGAGGCTCAACGGCGGAAAAACTGTTTTTT. Protein product: CASSLGGSTAEKLFF.

This clonotype showed up many times. The J gene is TRBJ2-1, the V gene TRBV7-2, with 13 bases that match TRBD2. CDR1 is SGHTA, CDR2 FQGNSA, per germline. V gave up 1 base and J gave up 8 bases; unmatched junction bases: 5. The CDR3 length is 16 residues. The CDR3 nucleotides are TGTGCCAGCAGCTTAGAGGGGACTAGCGGGGCCGATGAGCAGTTCTTC. Translated, it gives CASSLEGTSGADEQFF.

This clonotype was counted ten times or more. The CDR3 DNA sequence: TGTGCCAGCAGCTTAGCAGCGGGGGGGTACACCGGGGAGCTGTTTTTT. Translated, it gives CASSLAAGGYTGELFF. The genes are TRBV7-8 and TRBJ2-2; TRBD2 matches 10 bases. The CDR3 spans 16 residues. J was trimmed by 3 bases and V by 0 bases; bases with no gene match: 1. Germline V CDR1 and CDR2: SGHVS, FQNEAQ.

In this sample, this clonotype turned up many times. This rearrangement joins TRBV5-1 to TRBJ1-5; tentative D call: TRBD1 (5 bases). The germline CDR1 and CDR2 sequences are SGHRS and YFSETQ. V gave up 4 bases and J gave up 11 bases, with 16 bases separating them. The CDR3 runs to 13 residues. The CDR3 spells CASSPGGGLAQHF. For the CDR3, the DNA is TGCGCCAGCAGCCCAGGCGGGGGGTTGGCCCAGCATTTT.

Ten or more counts support this clonotype. The chain employs TRBV11-2 and TRBJ2-2; no firm D call. V lost 5 bases and J lost 2, with 6 bases in between. Germline V gene data show CDR1 as SGHAT and CDR2 as FQNNGV. The CDR3 sequence is 13 residues long. The CDR3 DNA is TGTGCCAGCAGCCGACAAAACACCGGGGAGCTGTTTTTT. It codes for CASSRQNTGELFF.